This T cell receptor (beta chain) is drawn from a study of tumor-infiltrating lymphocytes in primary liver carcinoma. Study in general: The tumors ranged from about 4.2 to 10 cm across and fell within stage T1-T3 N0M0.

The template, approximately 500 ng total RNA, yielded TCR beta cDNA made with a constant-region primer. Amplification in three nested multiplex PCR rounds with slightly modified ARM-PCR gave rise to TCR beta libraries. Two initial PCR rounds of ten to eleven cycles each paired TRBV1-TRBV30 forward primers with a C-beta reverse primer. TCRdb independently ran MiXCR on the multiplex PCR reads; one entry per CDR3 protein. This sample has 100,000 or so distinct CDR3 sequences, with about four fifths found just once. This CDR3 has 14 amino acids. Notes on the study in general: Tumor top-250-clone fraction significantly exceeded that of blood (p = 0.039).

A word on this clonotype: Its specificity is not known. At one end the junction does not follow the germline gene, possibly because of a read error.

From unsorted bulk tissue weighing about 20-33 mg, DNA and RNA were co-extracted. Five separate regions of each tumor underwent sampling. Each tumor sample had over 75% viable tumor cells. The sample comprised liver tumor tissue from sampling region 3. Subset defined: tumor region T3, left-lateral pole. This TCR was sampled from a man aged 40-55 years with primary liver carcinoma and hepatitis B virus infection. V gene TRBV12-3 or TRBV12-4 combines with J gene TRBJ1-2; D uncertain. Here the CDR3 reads CDSNIGRRQDGYTF. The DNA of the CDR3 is TGTGACAGCAACATAGGGAGGCGCCAGGATGGCTACACCTTC.